Below, 27 T cell receptor beta chains from the same sample are listed, as sequenced in a study of cytomegalovirus exposure and HLA in healthy donors. The PCR used 60 Vbeta and 13 Jbeta primers. Produced via immunoSEQ multiplex PCR; TCRdb's table is partial and in-frame only. Here the sample spans fewer than 90,000 clones, about 70% being singletons. Sequences were obtained from PBMCs. These receptors were taken from a man between 35 and 55 years old in good health and CMV-seropositive.

The chain uses TRBV5-1 and TRBJ1-1; TRBD1 agrees at 8 bases. After removal of 3 bases from V and 2 bases from J, the junction contained 6 bases not matched to a gene. The CDR3 sequence is 15 residues long. In germline, CDR1 is SGHRS, CDR2 YFSETQ. CDR3 amino acids: CASSSLGQGNTEAFF. In DNA, the CDR3 is TGCGCCAGCAGCTCACTCGGACAGGGAAACACTGAAGCTTTCTTT.

This chain uses TRBV2 with TRBJ1-2; 7 bases agree with TRBD1. CDR3 length equals 12 residues. Germline V gene data show CDR1 as SNHLY and CDR2 as FYNNEI. V shed 8 bases and J 4 bases; nucleotides not matched to a gene: 4. CDR3 bases: TGTGCCAGCGACAGGGAAGGCTATGGCTACACCTTC. It codes for CASDREGYGYTF.

This clone was found a few times. The genes are TRBV5-6 and TRBJ2-5; tentatively, D is TRBD2 (6 bases). CDR3 length equals 14 residues. Germline V lookup: CDR1 SGHDT, CDR2 YYEEEE. Trimming left V 0 bases short and J 5 bases short, with 11 bases between. CDR3 sequence: CASSLDWAGETQYF. CDR3 nucleotides: TGTGCCAGCAGCTTGGATTGGGCGGGGGAGACCCAGTACTTC.

This rearrangement joins TRBV19 to TRBJ2-1, with D unclear. The CDR3 spans 14 residues. The germline V gene encodes CDR1 LNHDA and CDR2 SQIVND (reference sequence). The germline V and J ends were trimmed by 7 bases and 2 bases, with 12 bases remaining between them. Here the CDR3 DNA reads TGTGCCAGTACCCAGGAATCCACCTACAATGAGCAGTTCTTC. Translating gives CASTQESTYNEQFF.

The chain carries TRBV6-5 and TRBJ1-5, with a tentative D call TRBD1 (6 bases). CDR1 MNHEY and CDR2 SVGAGI come from the germline V gene. With 8 bases removed from V and 7 bases from J, the gap between germline ends came to 15 bases. The CDR3 is made up of 13 amino acids. In nucleotides, the CDR3 is TGTGCCAGCGGGGGGCAGGGAGGGCAGCCCCAGCATTTT. Encoded protein: CASGGQGGQPQHF.

This clone was found a few times. CDR3 DNA sequence: TGCGCCAGCCGTCCGGGGGGGTCCTACGAGCAGTACTTC. Its translation is CASRPGGSYEQYF. V is TRBV5-1 and J is TRBJ2-7, with 8 bases aligning to TRBD2. The V segment lost 7 bases and the J segment 1 base; nucleotides outside the gene matches: 4. The CDR3 has 13 residues. Germline V gene sequence: CDR1 SGHRS, CDR2 YFSETQ.

This clone was detected only a few times. This rearrangement joins TRBV4-2 to TRBJ2-7; TRBD2 matches at 8 bases. Trimming removed 2 bases from V and 0 bases from J; junction bases left unmatched: 9. This CDR3 is 17 amino acids long. Germline V gives CDR1 LGHNA, CDR2 YNFKEQ. The CDR3 here is CASSQSSGTRSSYEQYF. DNA for the CDR3: TGTGCCAGCAGCCAATCCTCCGGGACTAGGTCCTCCTACGAGCAGTACTTC.

This clone was seen a few times. V is TRBV13 and J is TRBJ2-6, with 7 bases fitting TRBD1. J gave up 0 bases and V 4 bases, and 9 bases lay outside the gene matches. The CDR3 contains 18 residues. CDR1 PRHDT and CDR2 FYEKMQ come from the germline V gene (reference sequence). The CDR3: CASSSPPGQSSGANVLTF. CDR3 DNA sequence: TGTGCCAGCAGCTCCCCGCCGGGACAGAGCTCTGGGGCCAACGTCCTGACTTTC. Complete variable domain (other parts from reference TRBV13 and TRBJ2-6): AAGVIQSPRHLIKEKRETATLKCYPIPRHDTVYWYQQGPGQDPQFLISFYEKMQSDKGSIPDRFSAQQFSDYHSELNMSSLELGDSALYFCASSSPPGQSSGANVLTFGAGSRLTVL.

Comment on this clone: The junction shows a germline mismatch at one end, possibly a read error. This chain links TRBV7-2 with TRBJ2-3; TRBD2 matches at 9 bases. The CDR3 totals 14 residues. Germline values: CDR1 SGHTA, CDR2 FQGNSA. This CDR3 reads CASRLAGGTDTQYF. The CDR3 coding sequence is TGTGCCAGCAGATTAGCGGGAGGCACAGATACGCAGTATTTT. The full variable domain, rest sourced from reference TRBV7-2 and TRBJ2-3, is GAGVSQSPSNKVTEKGKDVELRCDPISGHTALYWYRQSLGQGLEFLIYFQGNSAPDKSGLPSDRFSAERTGGSVSTLTIQRTQQEDSAVYLCASRLAGGTDTQYFGPGTRLTVL.

The CDR3: CAISRDSIYQPQHF. In nucleotides, the CDR3 is TGTGCCATCAGCAGGGACAGTATCTATCAGCCCCAGCATTTT. The chain links TRBV10-3 to TRBJ1-5, with 7 bases lining up with TRBD1. The CDR3 extends over 14 amino acids. Trimming removed 6 bases from V and 5 bases from J; junction bases left unmatched: 7. CDR1 and CDR2 from the germline V gene are ENHRY and SYGVKD.

The V gene is TRBV6-6, the J gene TRBJ2-1; D is ambiguous. Germline V gene sequence: CDR1 MNHNY, CDR2 SVGAGI (reference sequence). The CDR3 spans 14 residues. V lost 1 base and J lost 0, with 4 bases in between. CDR3 in amino acids: CASSYLSSYNEQFF. DNA of the CDR3: TGTGCCAGCAGTTACTTGAGCTCCTACAATGAGCAGTTCTTC.

V usage is TRBV4-3 and J usage is TRBJ1-1; D unresolved. Per the germline V gene, CDR1 is LGHNA and CDR2 is YSLEER. The CDR3 has 15 residues. Deletions cut 0 bases from V and 4 bases from J, with 12 bases between. For the CDR3, the DNA is TGCGCCAGCAGCCAAGATCGCGGGTCCGGCACTGAAGCTTTCTTT. This encodes CASSQDRGSGTEAFF.

The chain uses TRBV10-3 and TRBJ1-1; tentative D call: TRBD1 (6 bases). V was clipped by 2 bases and J by 0 bases, with 16 bases between them. Germline loops: CDR1 ENHRY, CDR2 SYGVKD. The CDR3 is 17 amino acids. This CDR3 reads CAISEKTVGQLNTEAFF. The CDR3 DNA reads as TGTGCCATCAGTGAGAAAACTGTAGGACAGTTGAACACTGAAGCTTTCTTT.

The chain carries TRBV12-5 and TRBJ1-1, with D perhaps matching TRBD1 (6 bases). The CDR3 extends over 14 amino acids. The V and J ends lost 0 bases and 4 bases respectively, with 9 bases between them. Germline CDR1 and CDR2: LGHNT and FRNRAP. Written as DNA, the CDR3 is TGTGCTAGTGGTTTGGTACAGGGCCCCACTGAAGCTTTCTTT. Residues: CASGLVQGPTEAFF.

The sample holds a few counts of this clone. This chain connects TRBV6-5 to TRBJ1-4; D unresolved. The germline gives CDR1 MNHEY, CDR2 SVGAGI. The CDR3 has 16 residues. Trimming removed 4 bases from V and 5 bases from J, with 17 bases in between. This chain's CDR3 is CASSSAGYPTNEKLFF. In DNA, the CDR3 is TGTGCCAGCAGTTCCGCCGGGTATCCCACAAATGAAAAACTGTTTTTT.

V is TRBV19 and J is TRBJ1-3; unclear D gene. This CDR3 is built from 14 residues. Germline V lookup: CDR1 LNHDA, CDR2 SQIVND (reference sequence). The V end was cut by 7 bases, the J end by 0 bases, with 10 bases between. The CDR3 DNA reads as TGTGCCAGTACCCTAGTCAGCTCTGGAAACACCATATATTTT. Translated, it gives CASTLVSSGNTIYF.

V usage is TRBV5-6 and J usage is TRBJ2-7; D may be TRBD1 (7 bases). Per the germline V gene, CDR1 is SGHDT and CDR2 is YYEEEE. The CDR3 sequence is 19 residues long. Trimming cost V 2 bases and J 6 bases, with 30 bases left between them. CDR3 protein: CASSFVVAGPGGFASEQYF. CDR3 sequence (DNA): TGTGCCAGCAGCTTTGTGGTGGCGGGGCCAGGGGGTTTCGCGAGCGAGCAGTACTTC. The variable domain in full, completed from reference TRBV5-6 and TRBJ2-7, reads DAGVTQSPTHLIKTRGQQVTLRCSPKSGHDTVSWYQQALGQGPQFIFQYYEEEERQRGNFPDRFSGHQFPNYSSELNVNALLLGDSALYLCASSFVVAGPGGFASEQYFGPGTRLTVT.

The chain has TRBV5-6 and TRBJ1-1; 9 bases fit TRBD1. Germline-derived CDR1 and CDR2 are SGHDT and YYEEEE. J gave up 4 bases and V 4 bases, and 5 bases lay outside the gene matches. The CDR3 length is 14 residues. The CDR3 bases are TGTGCCAGCAGCCAGACAGGGGGATCCACTGAAGCTTTCTTT. Translated: CASSQTGGSTEAFF.

This rearrangement joins TRBV10-3 to TRBJ2-2; 9 nucleotides line up with TRBD2. The CDR3 consists of 19 residues. The ends lost 6 bases at V and 2 bases at J; junction bases unmatched: 16. Germline assignment: CDR1 ENHRY and CDR2 SYGVKD. The CDR3 here is CAISDPLLGGRANTGELFF. The CDR3, as DNA: TGTGCCATCAGCGATCCCTTACTTGGCGGGAGGGCAAACACCGGGGAGCTGTTTTTT.

This clone has just a few counts. This chain links TRBV7-2 with TRBJ1-5; the D is unclear. From germline, CDR1 is SGHTA and CDR2 FQGNSA. This CDR3 has 18 amino acids. Trimming removed 2 bases from V and 3 bases from J, with 20 bases in between. The CDR3 sequence is CASSLSGRLGSYNQPQHF. The CDR3 DNA reads TGTGCCAGCAGCTTATCGGGAAGGCTGGGGTCGTACAATCAGCCCCAGCATTTT.

The gene calls are TRBV28 and TRBJ2-3, with D possibly matching TRBD2 (5 bases). V was clipped by 6 bases and J by 3 bases, with 10 bases between them. The CDR3 length is 13 residues. Germline CDR1 is MDHEN and CDR2 is SYDVKM. The CDR3 DNA reads as TGTGCCAGCAGCTCAAGAGGGACAGATACGCAGTATTTT. As protein: CASSSRGTDTQYF.

The chain combines TRBV28 with TRBJ2-7, with 14 nucleotides matching TRBD2. J lost 2 bases, V lost 6 bases, and 6 bases had no gene match. This CDR3 has 16 amino acids. The V gene's germline CDR1 is MDHEN and CDR2 SYDVKM. The CDR3 here is CASRPGTSGSTYEQYF. CDR3 sequence (DNA): TGTGCCAGCAGGCCCGGGACTAGCGGGAGTACCTACGAGCAGTACTTC.

This rearrangement joins TRBV2 to TRBJ2-4; D ambiguous. The CDR3 is 12 residues long. CDR1 is SNHLY, CDR2 FYNNEI, per germline. V lost 10 bases and J 6 bases, leaving 13 bases between the germline ends. The CDR3 DNA sequence: TGTGCCACAGGCTCTCTGGGAAACATTCAGTACTTC. Translating it yields CATGSLGNIQYF.

This rearrangement joins TRBV2 to TRBJ2-7; 11 bases agree with TRBD2. J gave up 3 bases and V 6 bases, and 7 bases lay outside the gene matches. Germline V CDR1 and CDR2: SNHLY, FYNNEI. The CDR3 loop spans 15 amino acids. This CDR3 reads CASRNPGLAGYEQYF. CDR3 nucleotides: TGTGCCAGCAGGAATCCAGGACTAGCGGGCTACGAGCAGTACTTC.

The chain carries TRBV28 and TRBJ1-1; TRBD1 matches 8 bases. This CDR3 has 14 amino acids. Germline values: CDR1 MDHEN, CDR2 SYDVKM. With 6 bases clipped from V and 5 bases from J, the junction kept 8 bases outside the gene matches. CDR3 residues: CASREGTGGTEAFF. In DNA form, the CDR3 reads TGTGCCAGCAGGGAAGGGACAGGAGGGACTGAAGCTTTCTTT.

The chain employs TRBV5-6 and TRBJ2-1, with D possibly matching TRBD2 (5 bases). V was pared by 5 bases and J by 1 base, with 7 bases between. The CDR3 covers 13 residues. CDR1 SGHDT and CDR2 YYEEEE come from the germline V gene. CDR3 amino acids: CASSGESYNEQFF. DNA for the CDR3: TGTGCCAGCAGTGGGGAGTCCTACAATGAGCAGTTCTTC.

The chain couples TRBV7-9 to TRBJ1-1; D perhaps matches TRBD1 (5 bases). CDR3 length: 13 amino acids. Germline values: CDR1 SEHNR, CDR2 FQNEAQ (reference sequence). The V and J ends lost 7 bases and 5 bases respectively, with 14 bases between them. CDR3 loop: CASMEGIGTEAFF. In DNA form, the CDR3 reads TGTGCCAGCATGGAGGGGATTGGGACTGAAGCTTTCTTT.